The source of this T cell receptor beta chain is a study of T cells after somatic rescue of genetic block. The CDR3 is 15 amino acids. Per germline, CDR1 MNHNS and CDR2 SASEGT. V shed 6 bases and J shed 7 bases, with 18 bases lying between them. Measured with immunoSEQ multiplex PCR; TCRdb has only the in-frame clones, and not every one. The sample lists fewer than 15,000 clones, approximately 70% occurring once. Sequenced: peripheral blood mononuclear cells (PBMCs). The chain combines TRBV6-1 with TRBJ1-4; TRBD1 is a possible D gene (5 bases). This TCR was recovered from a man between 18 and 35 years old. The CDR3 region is CASSSPQRGVEKLFF. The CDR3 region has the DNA TGTGCCAGCAGCTCTCCGCAGAGGGGAGTTGAAAAACTGTTTTTT.